The 31 T cell receptor beta chains below come from one sample, sequenced in a study of radiotherapy plus CTLA-4 blockade in lung cancer. Clones were sequenced by immunoSEQ multiplex PCR, and TCRdb holds only the in-frame ones, with some missing. This sample has more than 75,000 clones; about four fifths occur once, and the top ten carry roughly 2.8%. The sample in question was peripheral blood, obtained from a patient treated with radiotherapy plus ipilimumab. The receptors derive from a human donor with non-small cell lung cancer who had a partial response to radiotherapy plus ipilimumab. Some clones in this sample may be carry-over from other donors' samples.

The chain joins TRBV18 to TRBJ1-4; no reliable D call. Germline CDR1 and CDR2: KGHSH and LQKENI. Trimming removed 3 bases from V and 6 bases from J, with 8 bases in between. This CDR3 has 13 amino acids. The CDR3 here is CASSPYPDEKLFF. Here the CDR3 DNA reads TGTGCCAGCTCACCCTACCCTGATGAAAAACTGTTTTTT.

DNA for the CDR3: TGTGCCAGCACCCACAGGGTTGGAGAATCACCCCTCCACTTT. Protein product: CASTHRVGESPLHF. This sequence joins TRBV6-5 and TRBJ1-6, with D possibly TRBD1 on 6 matching bases. Germline V gene data show CDR1 as MNHEY and CDR2 as SVGAGI. The length of the CDR3 is 14 residues. Trimming removed 7 bases from V and 10 bases from J, with 17 bases in between.

CDR3 amino acids: CASSSLAGEETQYF. CDR3 bases: TGCGCCAGCAGCTCCTTAGCGGGGGAGGAGACCCAGTACTTC. The chain carries TRBV5-1 and TRBJ2-5, with TRBD2 matching 9 bases. The germline V gene has CDR1 SGHRS and CDR2 YFSETQ. Unmatched junction bases numbered 5, after V lost 3 bases and J lost 5 bases. The CDR3 covers 14 residues.

The chain recombines TRBV10-2 with TRBJ2-7; 9 nucleotides match TRBD2. Germline CDR1 reads WSHSY; CDR2 reads SAAADI. The V gene end was trimmed by 7 bases and the J gene end by 2 bases; junction bases not matched to a gene: 6. The CDR3 is 14 amino acids. CDR3 region: CASKKRGATYEQYF. CDR3 DNA sequence: TGCGCCAGCAAAAAGCGGGGGGCCACCTACGAGCAGTACTTC.

V usage is TRBV2 and J usage is TRBJ2-6; unclear D gene. The CDR3 is 14 amino acids. Looked up from germline, CDR1 is SNHLY and CDR2 is FYNNEI. Trimming left V 4 bases short and J 3 bases short, with 7 bases between. The CDR3 DNA sequence: TGTGCCAGCAGTGCCAGATTTGGGGCCAACGTCCTGACTTTC. Translated: CASSARFGANVLTF.

V gene TRBV7-2 combines with J gene TRBJ1-4; D is perhaps TRBD1 (6 bases). This CDR3 contains 15 residues. The V and J ends lost 4 bases and 4 bases respectively, with 13 bases between them. Germline-derived CDR1 and CDR2 are SGHTA and FQGNSA. This chain's CDR3 is CASSSQGFGNEKLFF. The DNA for the CDR3 is TGTGCCAGCAGCTCACAGGGCTTTGGTAATGAAAAACTGTTTTTT.

In the case of this clone: At one boundary the junction diverges from the germline segment, which might be a read error. The chain is built from TRBV6-1 and TRBJ2-3, with D tentatively TRBD1 (5 bases). The V gene's germline CDR1 is MNHNS and CDR2 SASEGT. The CDR3 loop spans 15 amino acids. The CDR3 nucleotides read TGTGCCAGCAGAGGGGCGCAATTTAGCACGGATACGCAGTATTTT. It is translated as CASRGAQFSTDTQYF.

About this clone itself: At one end the junction does not follow the germline gene, possibly because of a read error. The chain combines TRBV6-6 with TRBJ2-7, with TRBD2 matching 7 bases. This CDR3 spans 12 amino acids. Germline values: CDR1 MNHNY, CDR2 SVGAGI (reference sequence). The CDR3 DNA reads as TGTGCCAGCAGTTCGCCCCGCCTAGCGGTGAACTTC. It is translated as CASSSPRLAVNF.

The genes are TRBV4-3 and TRBJ2-2; 12 nucleotides agree with TRBD2. The CDR3 is made up of 19 amino acids. Per the germline V gene, CDR1 is LGHNA and CDR2 is YSLEER. The V and J ends lost 0 bases and 5 bases, in that order; junction bases with no gene match: 10. The CDR3 DNA is TGCGCCAGCAGCCAAGAAAGTGATCTCGGACTAGCGGGGACCGGGGAGCTGTTTTTT. Its protein is CASSQESDLGLAGTGELFF.

The rearrangement uses TRBV5-4 and TRBJ2-3, with 16 nucleotides matching TRBD2. The germline CDR1 and CDR2 sequences are SGHNT and YYREEE (reference sequence). CDR3 length equals 17 residues. V lost 4 bases and J lost 3; bases outside the gene matches: 5. CDR3 region: CASSGGLAGGLTDTQYF. CDR3 DNA sequence: TGTGCCAGCAGCGGGGGACTAGCGGGGGGGCTTACAGATACGCAGTATTTT.

The chain joins TRBV29-1 to TRBJ1-4; TRBD1 matches 7 bases. The CDR3 is made up of 13 amino acids. With V trimmed by 5 bases and J by 8 bases, 8 bases remained unmatched. The V gene's germline CDR1 is SQVTM and CDR2 ANQGSEA. The CDR3 DNA follows: TGCAGCGTTCATGAACAGGGGTACGAAAAACTGTTTTTT. This translates into CSVHEQGYEKLFF.

The chain uses TRBV6-5 and TRBJ1-2; weak D call: TRBD1 (5 bases). Trimming removed 5 bases at V and 4 bases at J, with 17 bases between. The germline gives CDR1 MNHEY, CDR2 SVGAGI. The CDR3 totals 15 residues. CDR3 sequence reads: CASSANRQNIYGYTF. The CDR3 DNA reads as TGTGCCAGCAGTGCAAACAGACAGAACATCTATGGCTACACCTTC.

In this sample, this clone turned up a few times. The chain combines TRBV15 with TRBJ2-7; D possibly corresponds to TRBD2 (5 bases). The germline CDR1 and CDR2 sequences are LNHNV and YYDKDF (reference sequence). V dropped 0 bases and J dropped 7 bases, with 16 bases sitting between them. CDR3 length equals 15 residues. The CDR3 spells CATSRDGLASREQYF. CDR3 bases: TGTGCCACCAGCAGAGATGGGCTAGCATCGCGGGAGCAGTACTTC.

The V gene is TRBV30, the J gene TRBJ2-3, with a weak D call TRBD1 (5 bases). The V gene lost 0 bases and the J gene lost 14 bases, with 21 bases spanning the gap. This CDR3 spans 14 amino acids. In germline, CDR1 is GTSNPN, CDR2 SVGIG (reference sequence). The CDR3 bases are TGTGCCTGGAGTGTAAGGGGCCTCTTTGGGGCTCGGTATTTT. Translated: CAWSVRGLFGARYF.

The chain carries TRBV27 and TRBJ2-2; 7 positions agree with TRBD1. CDR3 length: 17 amino acids. V shed 0 bases, J shed 7 bases, and the junction held 11 bases outside the gene matches. Per germline, CDR1 MNHEY and CDR2 SMNVEV (reference sequence). CDR3: CASSLSHFRGLNGELFF. Written as DNA, the CDR3 is TGTGCCAGCAGTTTATCCCATTTTAGGGGGCTGAACGGGGAGCTGTTTTTT.

This chain joins TRBV9 and TRBJ2-5; TRBD1 is a possible D gene (5 bases). This CDR3 has 14 amino acids. Germline-derived CDR1 and CDR2 are SGDLS and YYNGEE. The V gene lost 0 bases and the J gene lost 3 bases, with 9 bases spanning the gap. The DNA of the CDR3 is TGTGCCAGCAGCGTAGGGGGCCGGGAAGAGACCCAGTACTTC. Its translation is CASSVGGREETQYF.

This chain uses TRBV5-1 with TRBJ2-7, with D possibly TRBD1 on 5 matching bases. The V end was cut by 0 bases, the J end by 2 bases, with 9 bases between. The CDR3 is 14 residues long. Looked up from germline, CDR1 is SGHRS and CDR2 is YFSETQ. The CDR3 is CASSLVVGPYEQYF. CDR3 bases: TGCGCCAGCAGCTTGGTGGTGGGGCCCTACGAGCAGTACTTC.

V and J are TRBV4-3 and TRBJ2-1, with D perhaps TRBD2 (6 bases). V was trimmed by 0 bases and J by 4 bases, leaving 10 bases between them. The germline V gene has CDR1 LGHNA and CDR2 YSLEER. This CDR3 contains 15 residues. DNA for the CDR3: TGCGCCAGCAGCCAAGAGGGAGGCAAATACAATGAGCAGTTCTTC. It is translated as CASSQEGGKYNEQFF.

This clone was seen a handful of times. V and J are TRBV29-1 and TRBJ2-1; 7 positions agree with TRBD2. Germline CDR1 is SQVTM and CDR2 is ANQGSEA. CDR3 length: 12 residues. V trimming: 4 bases; J trimming: 3 bases; junction bases outside the gene matches: 0. The CDR3 loop reads CSVGDYYNEQFF. The CDR3 region has the DNA TGCAGCGTTGGGGACTACTACAATGAGCAGTTCTTC.

The rearrangement links TRBV29-1 to TRBJ2-3; no definite D call. The CDR3 runs to 14 residues. V lost 5 bases and J lost 3, with 15 bases in between. Germline V gives CDR1 SQVTM, CDR2 ANQGSEA. This chain's CDR3 is CSVLMPRRTDTQYF. CDR3 in DNA: TGCAGCGTTCTTATGCCCCGGCGGACAGATACGCAGTATTTT.

The rearrangement joins TRBV11-2 to TRBJ2-1, with TRBD2 identical over 10 bases. In germline, CDR1 is SGHAT, CDR2 FQNNGV. Trimming at V came to 3 bases and at J to 6 bases, leaving 11 bases not matched to a gene. There are 17 residues in the CDR3. This chain's CDR3 is CASSLSLAGGFFNEQFF. In DNA, the CDR3 is TGTGCCAGCAGCTTGAGCTTAGCGGGGGGCTTCTTCAATGAGCAGTTCTTC. The complete variable domain, with remaining parts taken from reference TRBV11-2 and TRBJ2-1, reads EAGVAQSPRYKIIEKRQSVAFWCNPISGHATLYWYQQILGQGPKLLIQFQNNGVVDDSQLPKDRFSAERLKGVDSTLKIQPAKLEDSAVYLCASSLSLAGGFFNEQFFGPGTRLTVL.

This clone has a handful of counts. This chain connects TRBV4-2 to TRBJ1-6; D may be TRBD1 (6 bases). The CDR3 extends over 16 amino acids. Germline CDR1 is LGHNA and CDR2 is YNFKEQ. Trimming stripped 2 bases from V and 6 bases from J, with 14 bases between. DNA of the CDR3: TGTGCCAGCAGCCAAATGCCGGGACAAAGTAATTCACCCCTCCACTTT. It yields the protein CASSQMPGQSNSPLHF.

The chain is built from TRBV29-1 and TRBJ2-7; no reliable D call. The end of the DNA aligns better with TRBJ1-2, so the J call may be wrong. Germline lookup yields CDR1 SQVTM and CDR2 ANQGSEA. The CDR3 is made up of 16 amino acids. The CDR3 coding sequence is TGCAGCGTCCCCTGGGCCCCTGGGTCTCAATCCTATGGCTACACCTTC. The encoded protein is CSVPWAPGSQSYGYTF.

The chain has TRBV20-1 and TRBJ1-2; D not certain. The CDR3 is 11 residues long. Looked up from germline, CDR1 is DFQATT and CDR2 is SNEGSKA (reference sequence). Trimming pared 6 bases from V and 7 bases from J, leaving 12 bases between. The CDR3: CSASVGGGYTF. The CDR3 coding sequence is TGCAGTGCGAGTGTCGGAGGTGGCTACACCTTC.

The chain couples TRBV7-2 to TRBJ2-5; D remains unclear. The J call may be in error: the DNA end matches TRBJ2-7 better. Germline values: CDR1 SGHTA, CDR2 FQGNSA. The CDR3 has 13 residues. This CDR3 reads CASSSPPVFEQYF. As DNA, the CDR3 is TGTGCCAGCAGCTCTCCCCCGGTCTTCGAGCAGTACTTC.

The chain employs TRBV5-8 and TRBJ2-7; 13 bases match TRBD2. This CDR3 region has 16 residues. Germline CDR1 is SGHTS and CDR2 is YDEGEE. With 6 bases clipped from V and 1 base from J, the junction kept 7 bases outside the gene matches. CDR3 residues: CASNRGLAGASYEQYF. The CDR3 DNA follows: TGTGCCAGCAACCGTGGACTAGCGGGGGCGTCCTACGAGCAGTACTTC.

V is TRBV14 and J is TRBJ2-2; 7 positions agree with TRBD1. From germline, CDR1 is SGHDN and CDR2 FVKESK. The V and J ends lost 4 bases and 6 bases, in that order; junction bases with no gene match: 2. The CDR3 is 13 amino acids. For the CDR3, the DNA is TGTGCCAGCAGCCGTGACAGGGCCGGGGAGCTGTTTTTT. Amino acid sequence: CASSRDRAGELFF. Based on the CDR3 plus reference TRBV14 and TRBJ2-2, the full variable domain is EAGVTQFPSHSVIEKGQTVTLRCDPISGHDNLYWYRRVMGKEIKFLLHFVKESKQDESGMPNNRFLAERTGGTYSTLKVQPAELEDSGVYFCASSRDRAGELFFGEGSRLTVL.

V gene TRBV11-2 combines with J gene TRBJ2-1; 8 bases fit TRBD2. Germline V lookup: CDR1 SGHAT, CDR2 FQNNGV. This CDR3 is 14 amino acids long. The ends lost 2 bases at V and 4 bases at J; junction bases unmatched: 1. CDR3 nucleotide sequence: TGTGCCAGCAGCTTAACGGGAGGGTACAATGAGCAGTTCTTC. This codes for CASSLTGGYNEQFF.

This chain links TRBV19 with TRBJ1-1, with D tentatively TRBD1 (5 bases). V lost 4 bases, J lost 0 bases, and 6 bases lay in between. The CDR3 loop spans 13 amino acids. The germline V gene encodes CDR1 LNHDA and CDR2 SQIVND (reference sequence). CDR3 residues: CASSKTVNTEAFF. The CDR3 DNA sequence: TGTGCCAGTAGTAAGACAGTGAACACTGAAGCTTTCTTT.

This clone was observed once. This sample also contains other DNA sequences that code for the same CDR3. The rearrangement uses TRBV11-2 and TRBJ2-1; the match to TRBD2 covers 11 bases. Losses at the gene ends were 5 bases for V and 5 bases for J; bases not matched to a gene: 5. Germline V gene data show CDR1 as SGHAT and CDR2 as FQNNGV. The CDR3 extends over 15 amino acids. The CDR3 region is CASSISGGAHNEQFF. CDR3 in DNA: TGTGCCAGCAGCATTAGCGGGGGGGCCCACAATGAGCAGTTCTTC. Looking up the rest from reference TRBV11-2 and TRBJ2-1 gives the full variable domain: EAGVAQSPRYKIIEKRQSVAFWCNPISGHATLYWYQQILGQGPKLLIQFQNNGVVDDSQLPKDRFSAERLKGVDSTLKIQPAKLEDSAVYLCASSISGGAHNEQFFGPGTRLTVL.

The chain combines TRBV7-9 with TRBJ2-1; 10 positions match TRBD2. CDR3 length: 19 amino acids. The germline CDR1 and CDR2 sequences are SEHNR and FQNEAQ (reference sequence). With 3 bases clipped from V and 1 base from J, the junction kept 12 bases outside the gene matches. CDR3 nucleotide sequence: TGTGCCAGCAGCTTTGCGGTGTTTAGCGGGGGGCTTTCCTACAATGAGCAGTTCTTC. It yields the protein CASSFAVFSGGLSYNEQFF.